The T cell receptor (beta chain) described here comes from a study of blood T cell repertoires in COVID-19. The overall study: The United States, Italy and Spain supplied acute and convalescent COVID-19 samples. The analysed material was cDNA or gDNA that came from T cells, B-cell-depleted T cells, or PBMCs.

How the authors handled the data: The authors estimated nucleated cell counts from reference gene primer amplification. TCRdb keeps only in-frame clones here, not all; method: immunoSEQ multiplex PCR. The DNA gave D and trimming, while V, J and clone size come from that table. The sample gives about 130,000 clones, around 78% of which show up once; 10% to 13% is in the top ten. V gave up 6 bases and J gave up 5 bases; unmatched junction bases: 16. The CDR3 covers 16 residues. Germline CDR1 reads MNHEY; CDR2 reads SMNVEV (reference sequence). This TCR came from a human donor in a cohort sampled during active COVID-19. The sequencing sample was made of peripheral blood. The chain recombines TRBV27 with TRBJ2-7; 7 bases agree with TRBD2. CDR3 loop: CASSARFETSSHEQYF. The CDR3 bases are TGTGCCAGCAGCGCACGGTTCGAGACTAGCTCTCACGAGCAGTACTTC.